These 32 T cell receptor beta chains came from one sample sequenced in a study of regulatory T cells in long-lasting Graves disease. The time point is: persistent/refractory GD, antithyroid drugs over 5 years with positive TRAb. PBMCs were the source of the RNA used for TCR sequencing. Building the TCR beta libraries relied on iRepertoire HTBI primers, and CDR3 regions underwent Arm-PCR. TCRdb fed the multiplex PCR reads into MiXCR, producing one record per CDR3 protein. The table has some 470,000 distinct CDR3 sequences, under 25% seen once. The specimen comprised peripheral blood mononuclear cells (PBMCs), sampled when the disease was refractory, from a patient treated with antithyroid drugs. These receptor sequences come from a female donor with Graves disease.

The J gene is TRBJ1-5, the V gene TRBV6-2 or TRBV6-3; D unclear. V was cut by 5 bases and J by 7 bases, with 18 bases left in between. Germline V lookup: CDR1 MNHEY, CDR2 SVGEGT. This CDR3 spans 15 amino acids. This CDR3 is CASSEAGRRWQPQHF. The CDR3 DNA is TGTGCCAGCAGTGAAGCGGGCCGCCGATGGCAGCCCCAGCATTTT.

The table lists this clonotype with many counts. The V call is TRBV6-1, the J call TRBJ1-2; 7 bases are a match to TRBD1. Germline V CDR1 and CDR2: MNHNS, SASEGT. CDR3 size: 14 residues. Unmatched junction bases numbered 10, after V lost 6 bases and J lost 6 bases. The CDR3 DNA reads TGTGCCAGCAGAACCCCCAGGGGGACGGATGGCTACACCTTC. The encoded protein is CASRTPRGTDGYTF.

In DNA, the CDR3 is TGTGCCAGCAGCTCAACAGGGGGAGTCGCGAACACTGAAGCTTTCTTT. Protein: CASSSTGGVANTEAFF. The rearrangement uses TRBV7-2 and TRBJ1-1; TRBD1 agrees at 8 bases. CDR1 and CDR2 from the germline V gene are SGHTA and FQGNSA. This CDR3 has 16 amino acids. With 4 bases clipped from V and 1 base from J, the junction kept 8 bases outside the gene matches.

The rearrangement uses TRBV29-1 and TRBJ1-2, with D perhaps TRBD1 (5 bases). The CDR3 is 12 residues long. Trimming left V 6 bases short and J 3 bases short, with 11 bases between. CDR1 is SQVTM and CDR2 is ANQGSEA in the germline V gene. CDR3 sequence: CSVAGHHYGYTF. CDR3 sequence (DNA): TGCAGCGTCGCAGGACACCACTATGGCTACACCTTC.

The genes are TRBV7-9 and TRBJ2-5; D may be TRBD1 or TRBD2 (6 bases each). V was trimmed by 5 bases and J by 5 bases, leaving 15 bases between them. Germline assignment: CDR1 SEHNR and CDR2 FQNEAQ (reference sequence). This CDR3 is 14 amino acids long. In DNA, the CDR3 is TGTGCCAGCAGCATCCTTCAGGGGAGGGAGACCCAGTACTTC. Residues: CASSILQGRETQYF.

V is TRBV28 and J is TRBJ1-6; D may be TRBD1 (5 bases). Trimming pared 6 bases from V and 8 bases from J, leaving 17 bases between. Germline-derived CDR1 and CDR2 are MDHEN and SYDVKM. This CDR3 is built from 15 residues. CDR3 nucleotides: TGTGCCAGCAGGATCTCCGGGACCTTATATTCACCCCTCCACTTT. Its protein is CASRISGTLYSPLHF.

This clonotype occurred many times. V and J are TRBV29-1 and TRBJ1-2, with 7 bases aligning to TRBD1. The CDR3 spans 12 residues. With 7 bases clipped from V and 8 bases from J, the junction kept 10 bases outside the gene matches. Germline CDR1 is SQVTM and CDR2 is ANQGSEA. Here the CDR3 DNA reads TGCAGCGCCCAGGGGACAGACCGAGGCTACACCTTC. Encoded protein: CSAQGTDRGYTF.

This clonotype was detected only a few times. The chain combines TRBV19 with TRBJ1-1, with 9 bases lining up with TRBD1. CDR1 is LNHDA, CDR2 SQIVND, per germline (reference sequence). The CDR3 runs 15 residues. J lost 4 bases, V lost 4 bases, and 7 bases had no gene match. The CDR3 loop reads CASSTDGTGLTEAFF. CDR3 coding DNA: TGTGCCAGTAGTACAGACGGGACAGGGCTCACTGAAGCTTTCTTT.

Ten or more counts support this clonotype. The chain couples TRBV9 to TRBJ2-7; the D gene could be TRBD1 or TRBD2 (7 bases each). Germline V lookup: CDR1 SGDLS, CDR2 YYNGEE. The CDR3 has 15 amino acids. Trimming removed 3 bases at V and 3 bases at J, with 16 bases between. CDR3 sequence reads: CASSGGGGRGYEQYF. CDR3 nucleotide sequence: TGTGCCAGCAGCGGAGGGGGCGGGAGAGGCTACGAGCAGTACTTC.

The table lists this clonotype with many counts. The chain carries TRBV7-8 and TRBJ2-5, with D possibly matching TRBD2 (6 bases). Per the germline V gene, CDR1 is SGHVS and CDR2 is FQNEAQ. V lost 2 bases, J lost 5 bases, and 12 bases lay in between. The CDR3 extends over 14 amino acids. The CDR3 loop reads CASSLRLAYETQYF. In nucleotides, the CDR3 is TGTGCCAGCAGCTTAAGGCTAGCGTACGAGACCCAGTACTTC.

This clonotype was counted only a few times. This rearrangement joins TRBV28 to TRBJ2-5; D is perhaps TRBD1 or TRBD2 (5 bases each). CDR3 size: 13 residues. With 6 bases removed from V and 9 bases from J, the gap between germline ends came to 17 bases. Germline V gene sequence: CDR1 MDHEN, CDR2 SYDVKM. In nucleotides, the CDR3 is TGTGCCAGCAGCTTAGCCGGGGACCCCCCCCAGTACTTC. It specifies CASSLAGDPPQYF.

This chain connects TRBV10-3 to TRBJ1-2; D not certain. V shed 3 bases and J shed 2 bases, with 4 bases lying between them. CDR3 length: 12 amino acids. Germline V gene sequence: CDR1 ENHRY, CDR2 SYGVKD. The CDR3 loop reads CAISENNYGYTF. Written as DNA, the CDR3 is TGTGCCATCAGTGAAAACAACTATGGCTACACCTTC.

This clonotype was seen repeatedly, ten times or more. J is TRBJ1-1 and V is TRBV28; 8 bases line up with TRBD1. CDR1 MDHEN and CDR2 SYDVKM come from the germline V gene. J lost 0 bases, V lost 7 bases, and 4 bases had no gene match. The CDR3 runs 14 residues. CDR3 residues: CASTQGAVNTEAFF. The CDR3 bases are TGTGCCAGCACCCAGGGGGCAGTGAACACTGAAGCTTTCTTT.

This clonotype came up many times. The CDR3 DNA sequence: TGTGCCACCAGACGATTTCCGGGGGGGGAGCTGTTTTTT. Translation gives CATRRFPGGELFF. This rearrangement joins TRBV24-1 to TRBJ2-2, with D possibly TRBD2 on 5 matching bases. CDR3 length equals 13 residues. In germline, CDR1 is KGHDR, CDR2 SFDVKD. The germline V and J ends were trimmed by 7 bases and 8 bases, with 13 bases remaining between them.

This clonotype turned up a few times. This sequence joins TRBV5-1 and TRBJ1-1; D possibly corresponds to TRBD1 (6 bases). The CDR3 contains 13 residues. V gave up 0 bases and J gave up 7 bases, with 10 bases separating them. In germline, CDR1 is SGHRS, CDR2 YFSETQ. The CDR3 sequence: CASSLDGGGEAFF. CDR3 in DNA: TGCGCCAGCAGCTTGGATGGGGGCGGTGAAGCTTTCTTT.

This clonotype has at least ten counts. This sequence joins TRBV27 and TRBJ2-5; a weak D match, TRBD2 (5 bases). Trimming shortened V by 3 bases and J by 1 base, and 9 bases separated the two germline ends. CDR3 size: 14 residues. Germline lookup yields CDR1 MNHEY and CDR2 SMNVEV (reference sequence). The chain's CDR3 is CASSFAGSQETQYF. CDR3 nucleotides: TGTGCCAGCAGTTTCGCGGGCTCCCAAGAGACCCAGTACTTC.

In this sample, this clonotype turned up many times. This chain joins TRBV5-4 and TRBJ2-4; D not resolved. This CDR3 has 15 amino acids. Trimming left V 2 bases short and J 9 bases short, with 18 bases between. Germline V gene sequence: CDR1 SGHNT, CDR2 YYREEE (reference sequence). The CDR3 here is CASSFRGGGERIQYF. CDR3 DNA: TGTGCCAGCAGCTTTCGAGGTGGCGGCGAACGCATTCAGTACTTC.

This clonotype was seen many times. The chain joins TRBV12-3 or TRBV12-4 to TRBJ1-4; unclear D gene. This CDR3 contains 15 residues. The V end lost 6 bases, the J end lost 0 bases, and 11 bases lay between the germline ends. The CDR3 reads CASSEGRSTNEKLFF. Written as DNA, the CDR3 is TGTGCCAGCAGCGAAGGACGGTCAACTAATGAAAAACTGTTTTTT.

This chain joins TRBV29-1 and TRBJ1-1, with a possible D match to TRBD1 (5 bases). The CDR3 is 14 amino acids. Germline values: CDR1 SQVTM, CDR2 ANQGSEA. The V and J ends lost 3 bases and 1 base respectively, with 12 bases between them. CDR3 nucleotide sequence: TGCAGCGTTGAGGGGCAGAGTGGGAACACTGAAGCTTTCTTT. It translates to CSVEGQSGNTEAFF.

This clonotype occurred many times. The J gene is TRBJ1-1, the V gene TRBV11-1, with D maybe TRBD1 (6 bases). The CDR3 length is 16 residues. With 5 bases removed from V and 5 bases from J, the gap between germline ends came to 21 bases. Germline values: CDR1 SGHAT, CDR2 FQDESV (reference sequence). DNA of the CDR3: TGTGCCAGCAGCGTAGATACACAGGGAAGTGGAACTGAAGCTTTCTTT. Its translation: CASSVDTQGSGTEAFF. Variable domain in full (rest from reference TRBV11-1 and TRBJ1-1): EAEVAQSPRYKITEKSQAVAFWCDPISGHATLYWYRQILGQGPELLVQFQDESVVDDSQLPKDRFSAERLKGVDSTLKIQPAELGDSAMYLCASSVDTQGSGTEAFFGQGTRLTVV.

In this sample, this clonotype turned up many times. The chain uses TRBV6-1 and TRBJ2-4, with D possibly TRBD2 on 5 matching bases. Germline values: CDR1 MNHNS, CDR2 SASEGT. CDR3 size: 16 residues. V was clipped by 1 base and J by 0 bases, with 10 bases between them. CDR3 sequence (DNA): TGTGCCAGCAGTGAAGGAGGACTTATAGCCAAAAACATTCAGTACTTC. It specifies CASSEGGLIAKNIQYF.

This clonotype showed up many times. CDR3 sequence (DNA): TGTGCCAGCAGGCTAAGGGACTCCTCCTATAATTCACCCCTCCACTTT. Its translation is CASRLRDSSYNSPLHF. The chain carries TRBV7-2 and TRBJ1-6, with D tentatively TRBD1 (5 bases). Germline assignment: CDR1 SGHTA and CDR2 FQGNSA. The CDR3 has 16 residues. V lost 6 bases and J lost 0, with 12 bases in between.

This sequence joins TRBV27 and TRBJ1-2, with 7 bases identical to TRBD1. Germline assignment: CDR1 MNHEY and CDR2 SMNVEV (reference sequence). J gave up 3 bases and V 5 bases, and 18 bases lay outside the gene matches. CDR3 length equals 18 residues. The CDR3 sequence is CASSPGTAPGGEDYGYTF. CDR3 bases: TGTGCCAGCAGTCCAGGGACAGCCCCCGGGGGCGAAGACTATGGCTACACCTTC.

The chain joins TRBV29-1 to TRBJ1-2; no definite D call. The CDR3 loop spans 11 amino acids. The germline V gene encodes CDR1 SQVTM and CDR2 ANQGSEA. The ends were cut back, 4 bases at V and 6 bases at J, with 9 bases in the middle. CDR3 in amino acids: CSVAWEDGYTF. CDR3 DNA sequence: TGCAGCGTTGCGTGGGAAGATGGCTACACCTTC.

V and J are TRBV15 and TRBJ1-3; no reliable D call. Deletions cut 0 bases from V and 3 bases from J, with 12 bases between. Looked up from germline, CDR1 is LNHNV and CDR2 is YYDKDF (reference sequence). CDR3 length: 16 amino acids. The CDR3 nucleotides are TGTGCCACCAGCAGAGATCTAGAGTTTAGTGGAAACACCATATATTTT. It translates to CATSRDLEFSGNTIYF.

This clonotype was seen more than once but under ten times. The chain employs TRBV4-1 and TRBJ2-5; the D gene is possibly TRBD2 (6 bases). CDR3 length equals 16 residues. V dropped 4 bases and J dropped 2 bases, with 17 bases sitting between them. Germline loops: CDR1 MGHRA, CDR2 YSYEKL. The CDR3 nucleotides are TGCGCCAGCAGCCCCCCTGGGAGGAGTGATCAAGAGACCCAGTACTTC. It is translated as CASSPPGRSDQETQYF.

This clonotype was counted many times. V gene TRBV28 combines with J gene TRBJ1-5; maybe TRBD1 (6 bases). Germline CDR1 and CDR2: MDHEN and SYDVKM. V shed 3 bases and J shed 6 bases, with 12 bases lying between them. The CDR3 is 14 amino acids. The CDR3: CASSLGAGVQPQHF. The CDR3 coding sequence is TGTGCCAGCAGTTTGGGTGCAGGGGTTCAGCCCCAGCATTTT.

This clonotype showed up many times. The J gene is TRBJ1-2, the V gene TRBV12-3 or TRBV12-4; possible D gene TRBD1, 6 bases. The CDR3 extends over 13 amino acids. V was pared by 8 bases and J by 8 bases, with 18 bases between. The CDR3 region has the DNA TGTGCCAGCCAGACGGGGGCGACTGACGGCTACACCTTC. Residues: CASQTGATDGYTF.

This clonotype was counted between two and nine times. The V gene is TRBV6-2 or TRBV6-3, the J gene TRBJ2-3, with 10 bases lining up with TRBD2. V shed 2 bases and J 2 bases; nucleotides not matched to a gene: 4. The germline V gene encodes CDR1 MNHEY and CDR2 SVGEGT. There are 16 residues in the CDR3. The chain's CDR3 is CASSYLAGANTDTQYF. CDR3 in DNA: TGTGCCAGCAGTTACCTAGCGGGGGCCAACACAGATACGCAGTATTTT.

This clonotype was found many times. The V call is TRBV28, the J call TRBJ1-2; no firm D call. This CDR3 contains 14 residues. In germline, CDR1 is MDHEN, CDR2 SYDVKM. The V and J ends lost 5 bases and 6 bases respectively, with 16 bases between them. CDR3 coding DNA: TGTGCCAGCAGTCTCGGACTGGGCGGCGATGGCTACACCTTC. This translates into CASSLGLGGDGYTF.

This clonotype was observed a few times. This chain's CDR3 is CAISDVTLPGELFF. The CDR3 DNA follows: TGTGCCATCAGTGATGTGACCCTGCCCGGGGAGCTGTTTTTT. The chain uses TRBV10-3 and TRBJ2-2; D gene ambiguous. Germline assignment: CDR1 ENHRY and CDR2 SYGVKD. Deletions cut 3 bases from V and 6 bases from J, with 11 bases between. This CDR3 contains 14 residues.

This clonotype was counted ten times or more. The rearrangement joins TRBV24-1 to TRBJ2-2, with 9 positions matching TRBD1. The CDR3 spans 17 residues. V gave up 3 bases and J gave up 0 bases; unmatched junction bases: 4. Germline V gene data show CDR1 as KGHDR and CDR2 as SFDVKD. The CDR3 bases are TGTGCCACCAGTGATCTTCGACAGGGGGCGAACACCGGGGAGCTGTTTTTT. It translates to CATSDLRQGANTGELFF.